The 2 T cell receptor beta chains reported below all come from one sample, sequenced in a study of sequential checkpoint blockade in melanoma. Treatment reported: randomized to nivolumab then ipilimumab (arm A) or the reverse (arm B). The repertoire was sequenced with immunoSEQ multiplex PCR; TCRdb's copy has only in-frame clones and lacks some. The sample contains more than 9,500 clones, more than 65% of which appear only once. This specimen was CD8+ T cells sorted from blood (inferred from file names), taken from a patient given nivolumab and ipilimumab in sequence. Receptors originate from a human donor with melanoma.

This chain joins TRBV6-6 and TRBJ2-7; 8 bases are a match to TRBD2. The CDR3 covers 16 residues. Germline-derived CDR1 and CDR2 are MNHNY and SVGAGI (reference sequence). V lost 7 bases and J lost 3; bases outside the gene matches: 14. The CDR3 DNA sequence: TGTGCCAGCACCTACGGGGGACTAGTCGCAGACTACGAGCAGTACTTC. Translation gives CASTYGGLVADYEQYF.

This clone was recorded a few times. This chain connects TRBV10-3 to TRBJ1-1; a possible D gene is TRBD1 (5 bases). CDR1 is ENHRY and CDR2 is SYGVKD in the germline V gene. This CDR3 spans 12 amino acids. Trimming took 0 bases from V and 11 from J, leaving 10 bases between them. The CDR3 nucleotides read TGTGCCATCAGTGAGTCCGACAGCCTCGCTTTCTTT. Translation: CAISESDSLAFF.